The sequence of this T cell receptor (beta chain) was determined in a study of blood T cell repertoires in COVID-19. At the level of the study: Whether acute or convalescent, the COVID-19 samples came from the United States, Italy and Spain. From T cells, B-cell-depleted T cells, or PBMCs came the material, which was cDNA or gDNA.

Original analysis: Reference gene primer amplification in the assay estimated nucleated cell counts. The assay was immunoSEQ multiplex PCR, and TCRdb's table has in-frame clones only and misses some. Clone size and V and J calls were adopted from that table, with D and trimming inferred from the DNA. The data show approximately 100,000 clones, 80% to 90% seen once. From germline, CDR1 is MNHEY and CDR2 SVGAGI. Trimming removed 2 bases from V and 6 bases from J; junction bases left unmatched: 6. CDR3 length equals 16 residues. The sequenced sample was peripheral blood. This receptor was taken from a woman of 80 years or more with acute or convalescent COVID-19. The V gene is TRBV6-5, the J gene TRBJ1-6; TRBD1 agrees at 8 bases. The CDR3 DNA sequence: TGTGCCAGCAGTTACGCTGGACAGGGCGGTAATTCACCCCTCCACTTT. Amino acids: CASSYAGQGGNSPLHF.